The next 3 T cell receptor beta chains were all read from a single sample in a study of OX40 agonist ivuxolimab in advanced cancers. Profiled with immunoSEQ multiplex PCR; TCRdb holds only in-frame clones, not every one. In the table there are tens of thousands of clones, 82% of which are singletons. The input for sequencing was CD4+ or CD8+ T cells sorted from blood, taken in a trial of the OX40 agonist ivuxolimab. The origin of the receptors is an adult with an advanced solid tumor such as melanoma, head and neck, liver or kidney cancer.

The chain joins TRBV27 to TRBJ1-2; D call uncertain. CDR3 length equals 11 residues. Germline V lookup: CDR1 MNHEY, CDR2 SMNVEV (reference sequence). The V end lost 6 bases, the J end lost 8 bases, and 10 bases lay between the germline ends. CDR3 sequence (DNA): TGTGCCAGCAGGAACTCGGGCGGCTACACCTTC. This gives the protein CASRNSGGYTF.

This clone was counted once. The chain links TRBV15 to TRBJ1-5, with no clear D. The V gene lost 0 bases and the J gene lost 4 bases, with 4 bases spanning the gap. The CDR3 runs 13 residues. The germline V gene has CDR1 LNHNV and CDR2 YYDKDF (reference sequence). CDR3 protein: CATSRDQNQPQHF. CDR3 DNA sequence: TGTGCCACCAGCAGAGATCAGAATCAGCCCCAGCATTTT.

This sequence joins TRBV14 and TRBJ1-3, with TRBD1 as a possible D gene (6 bases). With 1 base removed from V and 0 bases from J, the gap between germline ends came to 7 bases. The CDR3 extends over 15 amino acids. Germline V gene sequence: CDR1 SGHDN, CDR2 FVKESK. The CDR3 protein is CASSQAQGSGNTIYF. CDR3 sequence (DNA): TGTGCCAGCAGCCAAGCACAGGGCTCTGGAAACACCATATATTTT.